A single sample gave rise to the 9 T cell receptor beta chains below, sequenced in a study of breast tumors, draining lymph nodes, adjacent tissues. TCRdb independently ran MiXCR on the multiplex PCR reads; one entry per CDR3 protein. Of about 14,000 distinct CDR3 sequences detected, around 54% appear once; the ten largest clones hold roughly 30%. Input material: tumor-adjacent breast tissue. These receptors were collected from a female donor with breast cancer. Some clones in this sample may be carry-over from other donors' samples.

The chain carries TRBV19 and TRBJ2-3; no clear D. The V gene lost 2 bases and the J gene lost 4 bases, with 7 bases spanning the gap. The CDR3 loop spans 13 amino acids. CDR1 and CDR2 (germline): LNHDA, SQIVND (reference sequence). DNA for the CDR3: TGTGCCAGTAGTATATATGGGGCAGATACGCAGTATTTT. Translating gives CASSIYGADTQYF.

This chain connects TRBV24-1 to TRBJ2-3; D unresolved. Deletions cut 1 base from V and 0 bases from J, with 7 bases between. The CDR3 loop spans 15 amino acids. The germline V gene encodes CDR1 KGHDR and CDR2 SFDVKD. The chain's CDR3 is CATSDFSGSTDTQYF. The CDR3 DNA is TGTGCCACCAGTGATTTCAGTGGAAGCACAGATACGCAGTATTTT.

The chain employs TRBV12-3 or TRBV12-4 and TRBJ1-2, with D maybe TRBD1 (6 bases). V shed 4 bases and J shed 8 bases, with 14 bases lying between them. The CDR3 has 13 residues. The CDR3 sequence: CASSSPTGMGYTF. The CDR3 DNA follows: TGTGCCAGCAGTTCCCCCACAGGGATGGGCTACACCTTC.

About this clonotype itself: One junction end disagrees with the germline gene, perhaps due to a read error. The V and J genes are TRBV6-1 and TRBJ1-2; D gene ambiguous. Per the germline V gene, CDR1 is MNHNS and CDR2 is SASEGT. The CDR3 totals 15 residues. CDR3 sequence: CASSHPALGNDGYTF. As DNA, the CDR3 is TGTGCCAGCAGTCACCCGGCTTTGGGTAACGATGGCTACACCTTC.

This clonotype is labeled medium-sized. The genes are TRBV7-9 and TRBJ1-2, with D perhaps TRBD1 (5 bases). The CDR3 spans 14 residues. Germline V gene sequence: CDR1 SEHNR, CDR2 FQNEAQ (reference sequence). Trimming shortened V by 5 bases and J by 6 bases, and 16 bases separated the two germline ends. CDR3 bases: TGTGCCAGCAGCAGGCGGCGGGGGGTCGATGGCTACACCTTC. Residues: CASSRRRGVDGYTF.

V and J are TRBV20-1 and TRBJ2-3; TRBD2 matches at 12 bases. Germline CDR1 DFQATT, CDR2 SNEGSKA (reference sequence). The V segment lost 4 bases and the J segment 6 bases; nucleotides outside the gene matches: 5. This CDR3 spans 14 amino acids. The CDR3 loop is CSATRLAGVDTQYF. CDR3 in DNA: TGCAGTGCTACAAGACTAGCGGGAGTGGATACGCAGTATTTT.

The rearrangement uses TRBV25-1 and TRBJ2-7, with 8 bases that match TRBD2. The CDR3 is made up of 16 amino acids. Looked up from germline, CDR1 is MGHDK and CDR2 is SYGVNS. Trimming cost V 6 bases and J 4 bases; bases outside gene matches: 14. The CDR3: CASSREGSGKGYEQYF. CDR3 DNA sequence: TGTGCCAGCAGCCGGGAGGGTAGCGGAAAAGGATACGAGCAGTACTTC.

This CDR3 is CASSLASGTDTQYF. The CDR3 nucleotides read TGTGCCAGCAGCTTAGCTAGCGGCACAGATACGCAGTATTTT. V gene TRBV7-2 combines with J gene TRBJ2-3, with D possibly being TRBD2 (5 bases). CDR1 is SGHTA, CDR2 FQGNSA, per germline. CDR3 length: 14 amino acids. Trimming left V 0 bases short and J 1 base short, with 5 bases between.

The chain combines TRBV5-1 with TRBJ2-7; D gene ambiguous. The CDR3 length is 13 residues. Germline CDR1 SGHRS, CDR2 YFSETQ. Trimming left V 4 bases short and J 3 bases short, with 11 bases between. The chain's CDR3 is CASSPPDFYEQYF. Here the CDR3 DNA reads TGCGCCAGCAGCCCCCCAGACTTCTACGAGCAGTACTTC.